Sequencing of this TCR beta chain was carried out in a study of CD8+ T cells in alopecia areata. In the study overall: Oral tofacitinib, 5 to 10 mg twice daily, was given in an open-label trial. Study findings and constraints: Tofacitinib produced a significant decrease in scalp clonality and in expanded CD8+ clones among the top 100.

Treatment defined: oral pan-JAK inhibitor, 5-10 mg twice daily. This CDR3 has 15 amino acids. CDR1 MRHNA and CDR2 SNTAGT come from the germline V gene. Trimming took off 3 bases at V and 3 bases at J, with 13 bases between the two ends. In its sample, this clone was seen once. Its antigen is unknown. Reverse transcription of extracted RNA yielded cDNA, which provided the sequencing template. TCRdb's table, derived via immunoSEQ multiplex PCR, lists solely in-frame clones and lacks some. This table holds some 100,000 clones, roughly 50% found once. This chain joins TRBV6-4 and TRBJ2-3; the D is unclear. The clonotype was recovered from a human donor with alopecia areata. The sequencing here drew on CD8+ T cells sorted from blood, taken at week 4, from a patient treated with tofacitinib. CDR3 loop: CASSDVIGATDTQYF. CDR3 nucleotides: TGTGCCAGCAGTGATGTAATCGGAGCGACAGATACGCAGTATTTT.